This TCR beta chain stems from a study of untreated major depressive disorder. CD4+ T cells were isolated from thawed PBMCs by magnetic negative selection. The method was immunoSEQ multiplex PCR; TCRdb's version includes in-frame clones alone and lacks a portion of them. The profile shows 20,000 to 25,000 clones, about 93% of them singletons. The sequenced sample consisted of CD4+ T cells from PBMCs. The sequence derives from a young man in good health.

CDR3 loop: CASSLVASTRRDGYTF. CDR3 bases: TGTGCCAGCAGCTTAGTAGCCTCGACAAGGCGGGATGGCTACACCTTC. This chain uses TRBV7-9 with TRBJ1-2; D uncertain. Germline CDR1 and CDR2: SEHNR and FQNEAQ (reference sequence). This CDR3 is 16 amino acids long. V lost 1 base, J lost 6 bases, and 18 bases lay in between.